These 2 T cell receptor beta chains were sequenced from one sample in a study of CDR3 diversity in severe acne. Each CDR3 protein gets one entry after TCRdb re-called the PCR reads with MiXCR. This sample yields more than 80,000 distinct CDR3 sequences, of which about half are seen a single time; roughly 12% belongs to the top ten. The sequenced sample consisted of blood. These receptors all come from a male donor with severe acne vulgaris.

The CDR3 loop reads CSARARGLQVSNQPQHF. The CDR3 nucleotides read TGCAGTGCTAGAGCACGAGGGCTGCAGGTTAGCAATCAGCCCCAGCATTTT. J is TRBJ1-5 and V is TRBV20-1; no clear D gene. CDR1 DFQATT and CDR2 SNEGSKA come from the germline V gene (reference sequence). CDR3 length: 17 amino acids. Trimming left V 1 base short and J 0 bases short, with 16 bases between.

This clonotype was counted ten times or more. This chain connects TRBV6-6 to TRBJ2-7, with 7 bases lining up with TRBD1. Germline CDR1 reads MNHNY; CDR2 reads SVGAGI (reference sequence). The CDR3 extends over 15 amino acids. V was clipped by 5 bases and J by 3 bases; unmatched bases: 10. The CDR3 loop reads CASSIPGTERYEQYF. CDR3 DNA sequence: TGTGCCAGCAGTATCCCCGGGACAGAGCGCTACGAGCAGTACTTC.